The count of the clone carrying this T cell receptor beta chain is one. The source of the sample is a study of cytomegalovirus exposure and HLA in healthy donors. The repertoire was sequenced with immunoSEQ multiplex PCR; TCRdb's copy has only in-frame clones and lacks some. The sample has some 100,000 clones, 70% to 90% seen once. The specimen was PBMCs. This sequence originates from a man between 18 and 29 years old in good health and CMV-seropositive.

CDR3 sequence reads: CASSLDLRVGLNTGELFF. DNA for the CDR3: TGTGCCAGCAGCTTAGATCTGAGGGTGGGACTAAACACCGGGGAGCTGTTTTTT. This chain uses TRBV11-2 with TRBJ2-2; 7 positions agree with TRBD2. The V gene's germline CDR1 is SGHAT and CDR2 FQNNGV. V shed 0 bases and J 2 bases; nucleotides not matched to a gene: 9. The CDR3 is made up of 18 amino acids. Variable domain in full (rest from reference TRBV11-2 and TRBJ2-2): EAGVAQSPRYKIIEKRQSVAFWCNPISGHATLYWYQQILGQGPKLLIQFQNNGVVDDSQLPKDRFSAERLKGVDSTLKIQPAKLEDSAVYLCASSLDLRVGLNTGELFFGEGSRLTVL.